This T cell receptor beta chain was sequenced for a study of blood T cell repertoires in COVID-19. On the study more broadly: Whether acute or convalescent, the COVID-19 samples came from the United States, Italy and Spain.

Recovery meant two consecutive negative NP/OP PCR tests, professional clearance, or resolved symptoms. The CDR3 runs to 17 residues. TCRdb keeps only in-frame clones here, not all; method: immunoSEQ multiplex PCR. The sample shows about 280,000 clones, about 85% of them seen only once. The V and J genes are TRBV21-1 and TRBJ2-3; the table's D call, TRBD2, has no DNA check behind it. TRBV21-1 is deemed a pseudogene. Sequencing was carried out using PBMCs or T cells enriched from blood (not recorded which). The receptor's source is a woman between 50 and 59 years old who had recovered from COVID-19. The CDR3 DNA sequence: TGTGCCAGCAGCAAATCCCTGCGGGAGGGGGCCACAGATACGCAGTATTTT. It yields the protein CASSKSLREGATDTQYF.